This entry concerns a single T cell receptor beta chain. This sample was included in a study of blood T cell repertoires in COVID-19. Across the study: Samples came from the United States, Italy and Spain, spanning acute and convalescent COVID-19. Nucleic acid was either cDNA or gDNA, and it came from T cells, B-cell-depleted T cells, or PBMCs.

Authors' methods: Amplification of reference gene primers was used by the study to estimate nucleated cell counts. TCRdb's copy holds only in-frame clones and misses some; the assay was immunoSEQ multiplex PCR. Clone size and V and J calls were adopted from that table, with D and trimming inferred from the DNA. This sample has 200,000 to 250,000 clones, with about 90% found just once. This sequence was found in a man younger than 35 with active or convalescent COVID-19. The sample taken for sequencing was peripheral blood.

In DNA form, the CDR3 reads TGTGCCAGCGGGCAGGGGGCCGGGCAGCCCCAGCATTTT. Amino acids: CASGQGAGQPQHF. This chain connects TRBV18 to TRBJ1-5; TRBD1 aligns across 8 bases. With 8 bases clipped from V and 7 bases from J, the junction kept 7 bases outside the gene matches. The CDR3 consists of 13 residues. Germline CDR1 reads KGHSH; CDR2 reads LQKENI. Full variable domain (missing parts from reference TRBV18 and TRBJ1-5): NAGVMQNPRHLVRRRGQEARLRCSPMKGHSHVYWYRQLPEEGLKFMVYLQKENIIDESGMPKERFSAEFPKEGPSILRIQQVVRGDSAAYFCASGQGAGQPQHFGDGTRLSIL.